Following are 8 T cell receptor beta chains from one sample sequenced in a study of blood T cell repertoires in COVID-19. Clones were sequenced by immunoSEQ multiplex PCR, and TCRdb holds only the in-frame ones, with some missing. The sample lists some 160,000 clones, 70% to 90% occurring once. Input material: peripheral blood. Receptor source: a man aged 60 to 69 with acute or convalescent COVID-19.

The rearrangement links TRBV23-1 to TRBJ1-5; D might be TRBD1 (6 bases). TRBV23-1 is recorded as an ORF, its role being uncertain. The CDR3 consists of 16 residues. Trimming pared 5 bases from V and 0 bases from J, leaving 14 bases between. As DNA, the CDR3 is TGCGCCAGCAGTGCAACGGGGGGCCATAGCAATCAGCCCCAGCATTTT. Translated, it gives CASSATGGHSNQPQHF.

The chain joins TRBV6-5 to TRBJ1-2; 7 bases are a match to TRBD1. Germline CDR1 reads MNHEY; CDR2 reads SVGAGI. This CDR3 is built from 12 residues. The ends lost 8 bases at V and 7 bases at J; junction bases unmatched: 7. CDR3 in amino acids: CASSGTVGGYTF. The CDR3 nucleotides are TGTGCCAGCTCCGGGACAGTGGGTGGCTACACCTTC.

The chain joins TRBV6-4 to TRBJ1-2; D is unresolved. Trimming left V 0 bases short and J 4 bases short, with 9 bases between. The V gene's germline CDR1 is MRHNA and CDR2 SNTAGT. The CDR3 runs 14 residues. The CDR3 DNA reads TGTGCCAGCAGTGACTCTTTAGTTCCCTATGGCTACACCTTC. Translated, it gives CASSDSLVPYGYTF.

The chain employs TRBV6-2 or TRBV6-3 and TRBJ1-2; a weak D match, TRBD1 (6 bases). Germline V gene data show CDR1 as MNHEY and CDR2 as SVGEGT. The CDR3 runs 13 residues. V lost 2 bases to trimming and J lost 3 bases, with 7 bases between them. The CDR3 here is CASSYDRHYGYTF. For the CDR3, the DNA is TGTGCCAGCAGTTACGACAGGCACTATGGCTACACCTTC.

This clone was picked up one time. J is TRBJ1-5 and V is TRBV29-1, with TRBD1 as a possible D gene (5 bases). Deletions cut 4 bases from V and 4 bases from J, with 11 bases between. This CDR3 has 13 residues. Germline V gives CDR1 SQVTM, CDR2 ANQGSEA. CDR3 loop: CSVGRDQNQPQHF. The CDR3 nucleotides read TGCAGCGTTGGGAGGGACCAAAATCAGCCCCAGCATTTT.

As to this clone: The junction departs from germline at one end; a sequencing error may be responsible. This chain joins TRBV12-3 or TRBV12-4 and TRBJ2-7; a possible D gene is TRBD1 (6 bases). The CDR3 extends over 11 amino acids. The CDR3 is CASSLRTAMAF. The CDR3 DNA follows: TGTGCCAGCAGTTTACGGACAGCCATGGCCTTC.

The J gene is TRBJ1-1, the V gene TRBV7-9; TRBD1 might be the D (6 bases). The CDR3 sequence is 13 residues long. Trimming pared 6 bases from V and 1 base from J, leaving 9 bases between. Germline lookup yields CDR1 SEHNR and CDR2 FQNEAQ (reference sequence). The CDR3 region has the DNA TGTGCCAGCAGGCAGACAGGGAACACTGAAGCTTTCTTT. Translating gives CASRQTGNTEAFF.

This rearrangement joins TRBV19 to TRBJ2-7; D ambiguous. This CDR3 region has 14 residues. CDR1 and CDR2 from the germline V gene are LNHDA and SQIVND (reference sequence). V lost 3 bases and J lost 4, with 13 bases in between. CDR3 bases: TGTGCCAGTAGTATGAATAGTCCGCCTTACGAGCAGTACTTC. Translation gives CASSMNSPPYEQYF.